Listed below are T cell receptor beta chains from one sample, sequenced in a study of T cells in Graves' hyperthyroidism and ophthalmopathy. MiXCR was run by TCRdb on the multiplex PCR reads, yielding one entry per CDR3 protein. The table lists approximately 570,000 distinct CDR3 sequences, roughly 21% of them singletons, with approximately 50% in the top ten. The sequenced sample was blood. All receptors derive from a man aged 35 to 55 with Graves' ophthalmopathy. Both conserved end residues are part of each CDR3. The D gene is left open where the match is weak. Not every row has a clone size; where given, it reads once, few, many or a size class.

cdr3_aa cdr3_nt j_call d_call v_call clone_size cdr3_length
CASSPNRGSTYEQYF TGTGCCAGCAGTCCCAACAGGGGATCAACCTACGAGCAGTACTTC TRBJ2-7 TRBD1 TRBV27 NA 15
CAISGTASSSYNEQFF TGTGCCATCAGTGGGACAGCAAGCAGCTCCTACAATGAGCAGTTCTTC TRBJ2-1 NA TRBV10-3 few 16
CASSSLRQTLAKNIQYF TGTGCCAGCAGTTCCCTGCGGCAGACCCTAGCCAAAAACATTCAGTACTTC TRBJ2-4 NA TRBV6-2/TRBV6-3 few 17
CASSMTPLANNLNEQFF TGTGCCAGCAGCATGACCCCTCTAGCGAACAATCTTAATGAGCAGTTCTTC TRBJ2-1 NA TRBV4-2 NA 17
CASSNRGSNSPLHF TGTGCCAGCAGCAACAGGGGTAGTAATTCACCCCTCCACTTT TRBJ1-6 TRBD1 TRBV7-9 NA 14
CASSSDHPGNTIYF TGCGCCAGCAGTTCCGATCACCCTGGAAACACCATATATTTT TRBJ1-3 NA TRBV4-1 NA 14
CASSFYGGAEGGYTF TGTGCCAGCAGCTTTTACGGGGGAGCTGAGGGGGGCTACACCTTC TRBJ1-2 NA TRBV7-9 few 15
CSARVEGPRIITDTQYF TGCAGTGCTAGAGTTGAGGGGCCACGTATAATCACAGATACGCAGTATTTT TRBJ2-3 NA TRBV20-1 many 17
CASSLGQGSAGRNTEAFF TGCGCCAGCAGCCTAGGACAGGGGTCCGCAGGTAGGAACACTGAAGCTTTCTTT TRBJ1-1 TRBD1 TRBV5-1 many 18
CASSPLRWQREDQETQYF TGTGCCAGCAGTCCTCTCCGTTGGCAGCGGGAGGACCAAGAGACCCAGTACTTC TRBJ2-5 TRBD2 TRBV28 many 18
CASTQGRLAGGREDNEQFF TGTGCCAGCACCCAAGGTCGGCTAGCGGGAGGGCGGGAAGACAATGAGCAGTTCTTC TRBJ2-1 TRBD2 TRBV6-1 NA 19
CASSYSSRDYYNEQFF TGTGCCAGCAGTTACTCGTCAAGGGACTACTACAATGAGCAGTTCTTC TRBJ2-1 TRBD2 TRBV6-6 few 16
CSARARDGGTNTQYF TGCAGTGCTAGAGCCCGAGACGGGGGGACAAATACGCAGTATTTT TRBJ2-3 NA TRBV20-1 few 15
CAGMGGYTEAFF TGTGCCGGCATGGGGGGCTACACTGAAGCTTTCTTT TRBJ1-1 NA TRBV2 NA 12
CASSLGSGILADTQYF TGTGCCAGCAGCTTAGGGAGCGGGATTTTGGCAGATACGCAGTATTTT TRBJ2-3 TRBD2 TRBV7-3 few 16
CASSLTGGTNGQYF TGTGCCAGCAGTCTGACAGGGGGCACGAACGGGCAGTACTTC TRBJ2-7 TRBD1 TRBV27 NA 14
CASDPDGLAGVTGELFF TGTGCCAGCGACCCCGACGGGCTAGCGGGAGTCACCGGGGAGCTGTTTTTT TRBJ2-2 TRBD2 TRBV7-2 many 17
CASSFGGERGETQYF TGCGCCAGCAGCTTCGGGGGTGAACGGGGGGAGACCCAGTACTTC TRBJ2-5 NA TRBV5-1 NA 15